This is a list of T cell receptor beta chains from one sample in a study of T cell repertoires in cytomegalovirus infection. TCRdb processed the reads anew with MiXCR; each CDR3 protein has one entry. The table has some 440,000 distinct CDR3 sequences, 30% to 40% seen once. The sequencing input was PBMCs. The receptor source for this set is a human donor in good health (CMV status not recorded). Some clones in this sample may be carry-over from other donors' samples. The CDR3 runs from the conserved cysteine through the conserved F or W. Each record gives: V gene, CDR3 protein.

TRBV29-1,CSVEGRGSSYNEQFF
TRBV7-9,CASSLTQTSYEQYF
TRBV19,CASSAPGHSNQPQHF
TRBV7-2,CASSPGGGAGTGLYGYTF
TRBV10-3,CAISGTGTGMGETQYF
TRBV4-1,CASSQATGGNTEAFF
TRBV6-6,CARGQGGLKETQYF
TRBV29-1,CSVDSIQNYGYTF
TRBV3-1,CASSQLQGKAGYTF
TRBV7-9,CASSLERPLLGLAGLETQYF
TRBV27,CASSFDSNTEAFF
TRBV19,CASSITVGREEHF
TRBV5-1,CASSPASTDTQYF
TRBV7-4,CASRHPGQRTPGNTIYF
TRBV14,CASSLNPGTGNGELFF
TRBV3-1,CASSHTRHYGYTF
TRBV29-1,CSVHGSFQETQYF
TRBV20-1,CSARDMAGDSSGNTIYF
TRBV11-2,CASSLRVPGHPAFF
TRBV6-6,CASSYPPTGGTDTQYF
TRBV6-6,CASSTGQGGRRSSYEQYF
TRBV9,CASSESSGTANYGYTF
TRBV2,CASSERGNFDTQYF
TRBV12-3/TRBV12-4,CASSTSGTEKAFF
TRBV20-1,CSAVEGADNSPLHF
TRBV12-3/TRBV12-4,CASSFLDSLGKLFF
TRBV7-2,CASSLPGQGETQYF
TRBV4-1,CASSQEQVTDTQYF
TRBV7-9,CASSPRDRGNTEAFF
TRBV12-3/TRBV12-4,CASSLGKPYWATNEKLFF
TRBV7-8,CASSLASAEQFF